This T cell receptor beta chain was identified in a study of T cell responses to AZD1222 COVID-19 vaccine. Study context: Doses given second, at about 4 or about 12 weeks, were pooled.

This CDR3 has 12 amino acids. From germline, CDR1 is MNHEY and CDR2 SVGAGI. The ends were cut back, 8 bases at V and 1 base at J, with 8 bases in the middle. Details on this clone: Its specificity is not known.

Using immunoSEQ multiplex PCR, the repertoire was profiled, and TCRdb retains in-frame clones only, with some absent. The data contain 87,000 or so clones, 85% to 90% of them singletons. Regarding the study as a whole: Only a handful of AZD1222 recipients, more than 5 in all, had baseline seropositivity. Repertoires were obtained solely post-peak T cell response. Increased Spike-specific TCR breadth and depth were observed after two AZD1222 doses.

The material was peripheral blood, obtained on day 0 of AZD1222 vaccination. This chain uses TRBV6-5 with TRBJ1-1, with D tentatively TRBD1 (5 bases). This clonotype was sampled from an adult in good health. The CDR3 loop reads CASRGGNTEAFF. The CDR3 bases are TGTGCCAGCCGGGGGGGGAACACTGAAGCTTTCTTT.